This TCR beta chain is from a study of identical twins (dated by TCRdb to 2016 to 2017). Study-wide context: To test whether fetal clonotypes persist, this study deep-sequenced TCR alpha and beta repertoires from monozygotic twins, from unrelated adults of various ages, and from cord blood. To rule out contamination, replicate twin experiments were performed at different times with different library preparation protocols.

Taken from the germline V gene, the CDR1 and CDR2 loops are SGHVS and FNYEAQ. A distance of 12 bases separates the germline ends of V and J, which lose 2 bases and 10 bases respectively. The CDR3 spans 13 residues, from the cysteine through the phenylalanine. Only the CDR3 DNA stays, 39 bases, in frame from base 1. Library prep was done by 5' RACE. Reads for this sample came from an Illumina HiSeq 2000. Template switching added a universal primer binding site, and the final cDNA carried a unique molecular identifier that allowed TCR cDNA molecules to be counted accurately. Specific primers in the conserved constant-segment region were used to synthesize first-strand cDNA for TCR alpha and beta chains. To control for contamination, each cDNA library was double barcoded with a SMART-Mk sample barcode plus Illumina barcodes. TruSeq adapter sequences and Illumina sample barcodes were added in two successive PCR steps. The TCR alpha and beta cDNA libraries were sequenced on the Illumina HiSeq platform using custom primers. On the authors' methods: MiGEC was used to process raw reads and extract unique molecular identifiers, and MiXCR was used to find CDR3 positions. For each individual, recombination models were inferred using an EM algorithm with the repgenHMM and IGoR tools. The analysis of shared clonotypes was done with the tcR package in R, with sharing normalized by the product of cloneset sizes. Out-of-frame nonproductive sequences were analyzed to study raw recombination free of thymic and clonal selection effects. TCRdb cleaned the public reads at Q25 with fastp, built clones with MiXCR and kept in-frame beta chains. Each CDR3 protein gets just one entry, which takes the most common genes and DNA from the rows behind it. TCRdb's processing, not the authors' own work, is the source of the V and J calls. In this sample the table shows hundreds of thousands of distinct CDR3 sequences, 20% to 25% of which occur a single time. 4.3% of the sample belongs to the ten largest clones.

This clonotype was recorded at least ten times. It has no known antigen specificity. No base quality information exists; no much larger clone differs at one position. What the authors observed across the whole study: The excess sharing between twins in beta out-of-frame sequences was weaker because fewer shared sequences reduced the signal-to-noise ratio. Out-of-frame TCR alpha sharing in monozygotic twins was systematically underestimated by recombination models, whereas sharing between unrelated individuals was in agreement with the recombination models. Fewer insertions were carried by abundant cord blood beta clonotypes, a similar but weaker trend appeared in young adult naive repertoires, and no such trend appeared in memory repertoires. Compared with coincidental sharing between unrelated individuals, out-of-frame TCR alpha sequences shared between twins showed an excess of sequences with low generation probability. Because the same donors could not be followed over many years, conclusions were based on cross-sectional statistical analysis. Invariant T cells such as MAIT and iNKT could partly confound zero-insertion analyses, though diverse VJ usage argued against this for most clonotypes.

All donors were healthy Caucasians. Three pairs of female monozygotic twins, all aged about 18 to 30 years, were included in the twin cohort. The RNA used for TCR libraries was isolated from peripheral blood mononuclear cells. These same data were also listed under a study on T cells expressing NK-cell markers. As noted in the second study: In sorted CD3+CD56+NKG2C+, CD3+CD56+NKG2C- and CD3+CD56-NKG2C+ T-cell subsets from roughly 8 donors, TCR beta-chain repertoires were profiled. Of the eight sequenced donors, seven were found to be HCMV-seropositive and one was found to be HCMV-seronegative. In several experiments an anti-gammadeltaTCR antibody was added to restrict sorting to alphabetaTCR-expressing T cells. In five to seven donors, the dominant CD3+CD56+NKG2C+ clonotypes were found to rank among the top 10 CD8+ clonotypes and to make up about 1.0-8% of CD8+ T cells. Those dominant clonotypes were again the most abundant among CD3+CD56-NKG2C+ cells in a handful of donors, at about 25-60.1%. Whether the expanded NKG2C-expressing T cell clones were specific for HCMV antigens remained unclear. Randomly selected healthy volunteers, three men and five women, were used as the eight sequenced donors. A commercial ELISA kit detecting HCMV-specific IgG in serum was used to determine HCMV serostatus. For five to seven donors, bulk peripheral blood T-cell repertoires were also sequenced from unsorted PBMC. MIGEC was used to demultiplex reads and group reads by UMI, and MiTCR was used to assemble and quantify clonotypes. To remove erroneous sequences, TCR cDNA sequences were retained only when supported by two or more reads. Downstream repertoire analysis used the tcR package, and clonotypes were matched across fractions by CDR3 nucleotide sequence plus V segment. VDJmatch was used to annotate antigen specificity against VDJdb, with one amino acid substitution in CDR3 permitted.

The chain is assembled from TRBV7-6 and TRBJ1-5; the D segment cannot be called with confidence. Source material: PBMCs. The origin of this receptor is a woman aged 18-30 years in good health. The nucleotide sequence is TGTGCCAGCAGCTTATCTAATTCGTACCCCCAGCATTTT. Translated, this gives CASSLSNSYPQHF.